This TCR beta chain came from a study of cytomegalovirus exposure and HLA in healthy donors listed by TCRdb under 2017. For context, the study as a whole: A later analysis indicated that the 120 validation repertoires were generated on the platform also employed for the 700 or so repertoires of the first cohort. The study aimed to test whether signatures of past pathogen exposure could be identified by cataloging public T cell receptors. Along with the roughly 710-subject first cohort, a separate validation cohort of over a hundred different subjects was used. To predict cytomegalovirus infection status, the study brought together high-throughput TCR immunosequencing, statistical association of individual TCRs with disease status, and machine learning.

Library generation was performed with the immunoSEQ multiplex PCR assay. The original pipeline was this. To diagnose cytomegalovirus status from the catalog of TCR beta chain sequences, a statistical classification framework was built. TCRdb stores this immuneACCESS table with in-frame sequences only. Part of the clones is absent; in the studies checked, under half of the shortfall reflects unresolved V genes, and no reason is known for the rest. That table furnishes V, J and clone size, whereas the DNA furnished D and trimming. This sample comprises some 110,000 clones, 86% of them detected only once. Around 5% of the sample is in the top ten clones. Donors formed part of the validation cohort, which comprised some 120 subjects and was distinct from the first cohort of 666 subjects. On the study overall, not on this receptor specifically: Most TCR sequences were observed very rarely across donors, whereas some public TCRs were present in many individuals. A later analysis had no HLA typing for the validation cohort, so co-occurrence there was scored across all 110 or so repertoires. The classifier was reported to diagnose cytomegalovirus status with high specificity and sensitivity in both the original cohort and the validation cohort. The authors suggested that the approach could potentially be extended to other disease states and immunological phenotypes. A few of the identified cytomegalovirus-associated TCR beta chains were confirmed in vitro to be specific for cytomegalovirus antigens. In the study, 150 to 200 TCR beta chains were listed as associated with cytomegalovirus. Of the cluster scores, around 95% were above 0 in a later analysis, which found that TCRs clustered in the first cohort also tended to co-occur in the roughly 130 validation repertoires.

The germline V gene (reference sequence) gives CDR1 as LNHDA and CDR2 as SQIVND. After removal of 2 bases from V and 6 bases from J, the junction retains 12 bases not matched to a gene. Taken from cysteine to phenylalanine, the CDR3 has 16 residues. Only the CDR3 region is kept as DNA, spanning 48 bases read in frame from base 1. Remarks on this clone: Its binding antigen is unknown. Base qualities were left out, and no much larger clone turns up one base away.

This sequence uses TRBV19 and TRBJ2-5; 7 central bases correspond to TRBD1. Sequencing used PBMCs. The receptor was isolated from a man in his late teens or twenties in good health and CMV-seronegative. The CDR3 reads as follows: CASSILSTGPGKTQYF. In nucleotides, the sequence is TGTGCCAGTAGTATACTTTCGACAGGGCCGGGGAAGACCCAGTACTTC.